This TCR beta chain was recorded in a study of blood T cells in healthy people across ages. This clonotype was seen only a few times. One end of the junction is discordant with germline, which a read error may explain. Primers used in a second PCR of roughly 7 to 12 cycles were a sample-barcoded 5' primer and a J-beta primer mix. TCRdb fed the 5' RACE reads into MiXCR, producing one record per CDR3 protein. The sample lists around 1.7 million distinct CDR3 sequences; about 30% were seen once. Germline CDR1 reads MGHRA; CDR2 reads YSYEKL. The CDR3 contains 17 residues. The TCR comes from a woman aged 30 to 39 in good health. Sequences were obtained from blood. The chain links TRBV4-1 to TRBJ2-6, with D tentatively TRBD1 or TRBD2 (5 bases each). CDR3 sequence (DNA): TGCGCCAGCAGCCACGGGGCAGTGTCCTCTGGGGCCAACGTCCCGACTTTC. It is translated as CASSHGAVSSGANVPTF.